A single sample is the source of the 18 T cell receptor beta chains below, sequenced in a study of post-analysis software for immune sequencing data. These receptors are not linked to any known antigen. The study's findings and limits: Several TRBV segments were more frequent in patients than controls; TRBV5-6, TRBV5-1 and TRBV20-1 belonged to this group.

The library was made from cDNA and included unique molecular identifiers. TCRdb re-called the PCR reads with MiXCR, one entry per CDR3 protein. Found here are around 500,000 distinct CDR3 sequences, under 40% of them singletons; the top ten hold around 6.1%. Sequencing was done on a sample of blood. All receptors derive from a girl aged 2-17 years with multiple sclerosis.

J is TRBJ2-5 and V is TRBV11-2; no firm D call. The V and J ends lost 5 bases and 11 bases respectively, with 18 bases between them. Per germline, CDR1 SGHAT and CDR2 FQNNGV. CDR3 length equals 13 residues. The CDR3 nucleotides read TGTGCCAGCAGCGGATTACAGCTGGCGTCGCAGTACTTC. It codes for CASSGLQLASQYF.

For the CDR3, the DNA is TGTGCCAGCAGCACATCCACGGGACGGGATGAGCAGTTCTTC. This sequence encodes CASSTSTGRDEQFF. J is TRBJ2-1 and V is TRBV7-8, with D perhaps matching TRBD1 or TRBD2 (5 bases each). V gave up 5 bases and J gave up 8 bases, with 16 bases separating them. The germline gives CDR1 SGHVS, CDR2 FQNEAQ. The CDR3 has 14 residues.

This clonotype was observed a few times. The chain links TRBV7-2 to TRBJ2-3, with 10 bases identical to TRBD2. Germline CDR1 reads SGHTA; CDR2 reads FQGNSA. The CDR3 runs 16 residues. The J segment lost 5 bases and the V segment lost 2 bases, leaving 7 bases of the junction unmatched. In nucleotides, the CDR3 is TGTGCCAGCAGCTTACAAGCGGGGGGGCGAGGAGATACGCAGTATTTT. The encoded protein is CASSLQAGGRGDTQYF.

This clonotype was observed a single time. Sequence at one end of the junction differs from germline and may be a read error. This sequence joins TRBV24-1 and TRBJ2-1; 9 bases agree with TRBD2. The CDR3 covers 12 residues. Per the germline V gene, CDR1 is KGHDR and CDR2 is SFDVKD. As DNA, the CDR3 is TGTACCACCCATAGCGGGGGTAGTGAGCAGTTCTTC. Translated, it gives CTTHSGGSEQFF.

V usage is TRBV28 and J usage is TRBJ2-7; 10 bases line up with TRBD2. Germline CDR1 MDHEN, CDR2 SYDVKM. Germline trimming cut 3 bases from V and 2 bases from J; bases unmatched to any gene: 13. The CDR3 spans 18 residues. The CDR3, as DNA: TGTGCCAGCAGTTTCGGGCTAGCGGGGGCCAAGCAACCCTACGAGCAGTACTTC. This sequence encodes CASSFGLAGAKQPYEQYF.

This rearrangement joins TRBV20-1 to TRBJ2-4, with 8 bases that match TRBD1. The CDR3 length is 16 residues. The germline V gene has CDR1 DFQATT and CDR2 SNEGSKA (reference sequence). V dropped 5 bases and J dropped 0; count of bases not matched to a gene: 9. DNA for the CDR3: TGCAGTGCTGGAGTTTCGGGACAGGTAGCCAAAAACATTCAGTACTTC. It codes for CSAGVSGQVAKNIQYF.

In the case of this clonotype: One end of the junction varies from germline; a read error may be responsible. This chain uses TRBV7-7 with TRBJ2-2; no reliable D call. CDR1 is SSHAT and CDR2 is FNYEAQ in the germline V gene (reference sequence). The CDR3 is 14 residues long. The CDR3 DNA reads as TGTGCTAGCAGCTTTAGCACGAACACCGGGGAGCTGTTTTTT. This sequence encodes CASSFSTNTGELFF.

This chain connects TRBV10-3 to TRBJ1-2, with 7 bases identical to TRBD1. Germline V gives CDR1 ENHRY, CDR2 SYGVKD. CDR3 length: 13 amino acids. CDR3 coding DNA: TGTGCGTTAGGGCGACAGGGAGACTATGGCTACACCTTC. Encoded protein: CALGRQGDYGYTF.

This clonotype appeared a few times. The V gene is TRBV6-4, the J gene TRBJ1-2, with a weak D call TRBD1 (5 bases). Germline assignment: CDR1 MRHNA and CDR2 SNTAGT. V lost 3 bases, J lost 8 bases, and 13 bases lay in between. The CDR3 sequence is 13 residues long. CDR3 sequence: CASSEQGQKGYTF. DNA of the CDR3: TGTGCCAGCAGTGAGCAGGGCCAAAAGGGCTACACCTTC.

The chain carries TRBV7-8 and TRBJ2-5; D may be TRBD2 (6 bases). Germline CDR1 is SGHVS and CDR2 is FQNEAQ. V was trimmed by 7 bases and J by 5 bases, leaving 20 bases between them. This CDR3 has 15 amino acids. The CDR3: CASKLLRGGPETQYF. The DNA for the CDR3 is TGTGCCAGCAAGTTATTGCGGGGAGGACCTGAGACCCAGTACTTC.

This clonotype was seen once. The rearrangement joins TRBV28 to TRBJ1-5; D unclear. Germline V gene sequence: CDR1 MDHEN, CDR2 SYDVKM. V dropped 4 bases and J dropped 11 bases, with 9 bases sitting between them. This CDR3 contains 11 residues. CDR3 in amino acids: CASSSPGSQHF. CDR3 in DNA: TGTGCCAGCAGTTCGCCAGGTTCCCAGCATTTT.

This clonotype was observed a handful of times. The J gene is TRBJ1-2, the V gene TRBV20-1; perhaps TRBD1 as D (5 bases). Trimming took 7 bases from V and 4 from J, leaving 10 bases between them. The CDR3 is 11 residues long. Germline loops: CDR1 DFQATT, CDR2 SNEGSKA (reference sequence). The CDR3 here is CSGPGPYGYTF. CDR3 sequence (DNA): TGCAGTGGCCCGGGGCCCTATGGCTACACCTTC.

CDR3 residues: CASSLYENQPQHF. Written as DNA, the CDR3 is TGTGCCAGCAGCTTATATGAGAATCAGCCCCAGCATTTT. The chain employs TRBV11-2 and TRBJ1-5; D ambiguous. The germline V and J ends were trimmed by 2 bases and 4 bases, with 6 bases remaining between them. The CDR3 extends over 13 amino acids. Germline lookup yields CDR1 SGHAT and CDR2 FQNNGV.

The chain is built from TRBV19 and TRBJ2-5; D not certain. CDR1 and CDR2 from the germline V gene are LNHDA and SQIVND (reference sequence). Trimming took 5 bases from V and 2 from J, leaving 9 bases between them. This CDR3 has 13 amino acids. This CDR3 is CASSLSTQETQYF. The DNA of the CDR3 is TGTGCCAGTAGTTTGTCTACTCAAGAGACCCAGTACTTC.

The CDR3: CASSLGVDTILYYEQYF. The CDR3 DNA follows: TGCGCCAGCAGCTTGGGGGTGGACACTATACTCTACTACGAGCAGTACTTC. The J gene is TRBJ2-7, the V gene TRBV5-1; D may be TRBD1 (5 bases). The CDR3 sequence is 17 residues long. V lost 0 bases and J 3 bases, leaving 19 bases between the germline ends. Germline V gene sequence: CDR1 SGHRS, CDR2 YFSETQ.

With regard to this clonotype: A single base separates this from a much larger clone, so it may be a read error. The chain has TRBV29-1 and TRBJ2-5, with 7 bases that match TRBD2. The junction had 18 bases not matched to a gene; V was cut back by 6 bases and J by 11 bases. CDR3 length: 14 residues. Germline CDR1 is SQVTM and CDR2 is ANQGSEA. CDR3 sequence: CSVAGLLRNNEQYF. The CDR3 DNA sequence: TGCAGCGTGGCGGGACTACTAAGGAACAATGAGCAGTACTTC.

CDR3 bases: TGTGCTAGCCGCGATAGCACTGAAGCTTTCTTT. It codes for CASRDSTEAFF. The rearrangement joins TRBV12-5 to TRBJ1-1; D gene unclear. With 9 bases removed from V and 4 bases from J, the gap between germline ends came to 9 bases. The germline CDR1 and CDR2 sequences are LGHNT and FRNRAP. The CDR3 has 11 residues.

There are many counts of this clonotype. The chain is built from TRBV15 and TRBJ2-3; the D is unclear. V dropped 3 bases and J dropped 1 base, with 8 bases sitting between them. From germline, CDR1 is LNHNV and CDR2 YYDKDF (reference sequence). The length of the CDR3 is 14 residues. The CDR3 reads CATSSDPGTDTQYF. Written as DNA, the CDR3 is TGTGCCACCAGCAGTGATCCAGGCACAGATACGCAGTATTTT.